This TCR beta chain is drawn from a study of shared clonotypes between healthy human individuals. Worth noting for this clone: Its antigen is not identified.

Study-wide findings and caveats: Clonotypes that were shared across four donors made up around 5% of naive CD4 clonotypes.

CD45RO-negative cells were positively selected for CCR7, leaving out terminally differentiated effector memory CD45RA+ cells. Each donor was a Caucasian adult residing in Nashville, Tennessee. Method: immunoSEQ multiplex PCR; TCRdb's copy keeps in-frame clones and lacks some. Here the sample spans 2 million to 2.5 million clones, just under 95% being singletons. The source is a man between 18 and 35 years old in good health. Sequencing was carried out using naive CD8+ T cells sorted from blood.

The CDR3 reads CAIRKGPGSNSGANVLTF. DNA of the CDR3: TGTGCCATCAGAAAGGGTCCGGGATCAAACTCTGGGGCCAACGTCCTGACTTTC. This chain connects TRBV10-3 to TRBJ2-6; TRBD2 is a possible D gene (5 bases). CDR1 and CDR2 (germline): ENHRY, SYGVKD. This CDR3 is built from 18 residues. V dropped 6 bases and J dropped 0 bases, with 18 bases sitting between them.